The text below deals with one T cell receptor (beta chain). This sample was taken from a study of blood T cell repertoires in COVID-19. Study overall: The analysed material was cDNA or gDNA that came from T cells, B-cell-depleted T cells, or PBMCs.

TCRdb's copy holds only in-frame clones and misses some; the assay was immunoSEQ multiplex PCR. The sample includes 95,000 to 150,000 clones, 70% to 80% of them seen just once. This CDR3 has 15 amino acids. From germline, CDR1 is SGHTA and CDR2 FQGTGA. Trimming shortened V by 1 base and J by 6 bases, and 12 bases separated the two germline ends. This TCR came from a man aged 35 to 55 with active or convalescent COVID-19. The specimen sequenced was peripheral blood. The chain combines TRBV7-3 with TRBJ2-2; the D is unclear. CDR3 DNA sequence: TGTGCCAGCAGCTTAAGTGGCACCCCCGCCGGGGAGCTGTTTTTT. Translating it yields CASSLSGTPAGELFF.